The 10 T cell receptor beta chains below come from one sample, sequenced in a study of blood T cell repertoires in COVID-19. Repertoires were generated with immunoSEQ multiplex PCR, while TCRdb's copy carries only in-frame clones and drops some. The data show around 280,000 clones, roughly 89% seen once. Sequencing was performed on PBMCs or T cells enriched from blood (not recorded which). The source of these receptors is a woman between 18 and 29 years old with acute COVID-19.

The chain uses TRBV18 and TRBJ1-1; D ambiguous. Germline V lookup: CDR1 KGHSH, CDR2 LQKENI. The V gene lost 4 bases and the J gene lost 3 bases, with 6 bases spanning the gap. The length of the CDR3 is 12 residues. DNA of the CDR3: TGTGCCAGCTCACAGGGAGACACTGAAGCTTTCTTT. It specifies CASSQGDTEAFF. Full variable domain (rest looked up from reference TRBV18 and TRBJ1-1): NAGVMQNPRHLVRRRGQEARLRCSPMKGHSHVYWYRQLPEEGLKFMVYLQKENIIDESGMPKERFSAEFPKEGPSILRIQQVVRGDSAAYFCASSQGDTEAFFGQGTRLTVV.

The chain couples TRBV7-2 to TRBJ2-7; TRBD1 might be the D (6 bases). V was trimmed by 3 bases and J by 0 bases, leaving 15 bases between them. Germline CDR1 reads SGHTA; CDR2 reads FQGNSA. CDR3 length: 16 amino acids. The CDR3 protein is CASSLNRDTSSYEQYF. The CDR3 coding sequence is TGTGCCAGCAGCTTGAATCGGGACACGAGCTCCTACGAGCAGTACTTC. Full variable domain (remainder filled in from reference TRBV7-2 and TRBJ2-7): GAGVSQSPSNKVTEKGKDVELRCDPISGHTALYWYRQSLGQGLEFLIYFQGNSAPDKSGLPSDRFSAERTGGSVSTLTIQRTQQEDSAVYLCASSLNRDTSSYEQYFGPGTRLTVT.

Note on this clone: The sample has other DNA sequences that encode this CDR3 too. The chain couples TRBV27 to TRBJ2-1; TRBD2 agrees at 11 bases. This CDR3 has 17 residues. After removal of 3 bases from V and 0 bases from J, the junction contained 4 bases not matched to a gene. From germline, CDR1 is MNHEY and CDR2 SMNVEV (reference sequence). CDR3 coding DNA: TGTGCCAGCAGTTTTCCTACTAGCGGGAGCTCCTACAATGAGCAGTTCTTC. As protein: CASSFPTSGSSYNEQFF.

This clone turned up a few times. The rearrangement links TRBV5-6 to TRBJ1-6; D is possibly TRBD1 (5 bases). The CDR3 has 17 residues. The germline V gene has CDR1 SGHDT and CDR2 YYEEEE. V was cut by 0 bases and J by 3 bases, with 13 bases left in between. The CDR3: CASSLAGQGHYNSPLHF. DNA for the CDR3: TGTGCCAGCAGCTTGGCTGGCCAGGGCCACTATAATTCACCCCTCCACTTT.

CDR3 nucleotides: TGCGCCAGCAGCCAAGCCTTTTACAATGAGCAGTTCTTC. Its translation is CASSQAFYNEQFF. The J gene is TRBJ2-1, the V gene TRBV4-3; D ambiguous. The CDR3 is 13 residues long. V was clipped by 1 base and J by 4 bases, with 5 bases between them. Germline values: CDR1 LGHNA, CDR2 YSLEER.

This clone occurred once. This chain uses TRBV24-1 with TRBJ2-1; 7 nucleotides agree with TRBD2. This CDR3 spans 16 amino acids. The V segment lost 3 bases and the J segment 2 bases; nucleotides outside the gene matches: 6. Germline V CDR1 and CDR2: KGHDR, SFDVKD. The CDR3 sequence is CATSDGGRTTYNEQFF. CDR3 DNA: TGTGCCACCAGTGATGGCGGGAGAACCACCTACAATGAGCAGTTCTTC.

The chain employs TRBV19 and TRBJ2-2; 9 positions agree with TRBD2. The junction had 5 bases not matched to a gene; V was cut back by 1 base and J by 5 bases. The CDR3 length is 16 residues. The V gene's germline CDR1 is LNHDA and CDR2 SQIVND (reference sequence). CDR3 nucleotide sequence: TGTGCCAGTAGTATAGGCCCAGCGGGAGGAACCGGGGAGCTGTTTTTT. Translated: CASSIGPAGGTGELFF.

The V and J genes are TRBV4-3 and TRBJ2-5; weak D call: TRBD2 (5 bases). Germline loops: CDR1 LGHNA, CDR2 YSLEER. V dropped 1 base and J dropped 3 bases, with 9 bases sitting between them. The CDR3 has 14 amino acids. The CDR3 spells CASSQVYGEETQYF. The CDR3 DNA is TGCGCCAGCAGCCAAGTGTACGGGGAAGAGACCCAGTACTTC.

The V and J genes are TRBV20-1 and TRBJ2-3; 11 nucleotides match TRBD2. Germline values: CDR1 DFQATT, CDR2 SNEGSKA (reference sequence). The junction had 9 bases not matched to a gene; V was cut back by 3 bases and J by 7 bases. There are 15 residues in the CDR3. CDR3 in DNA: TGCAGTGCTAGTGAGGGACTAGCGGAGCTGAATACGCAGTATTTT. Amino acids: CSASEGLAELNTQYF.

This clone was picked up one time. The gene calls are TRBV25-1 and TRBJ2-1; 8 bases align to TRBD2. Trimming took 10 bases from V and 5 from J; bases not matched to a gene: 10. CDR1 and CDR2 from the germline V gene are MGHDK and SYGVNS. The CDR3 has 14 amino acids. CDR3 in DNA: TGTGCCATCGGGAACGAGCGGGAGAACAATGAGCAGTTCTTC. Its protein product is CAIGNERENNEQFF.